Presented here are 17 T cell receptor beta chains from one specimen sequenced in a study of T cells in localized non-small cell lung cancer. The method was immunoSEQ multiplex PCR; TCRdb's version includes in-frame clones alone and lacks a portion of them. The sample records roughly 25,000 clones, about 90% being singletons. The sequencing here drew on peripheral blood, taken before any cancer treatment. The receptors derive from a male donor aged 60 or over with stage I squamous cell lung carcinoma.

The V and J genes are TRBV6-6 and TRBJ2-3, with 8 bases aligning to TRBD2. CDR1 and CDR2 (germline): MNHNY, SVGAGI (reference sequence). The V gene end was trimmed by 3 bases and the J gene end by 4 bases; junction bases not matched to a gene: 9. This CDR3 comprises 16 residues. Here the CDR3 reads CASSYQRAGVPDTQYF. The CDR3 DNA sequence: TGTGCCAGCAGTTATCAACGAGCGGGAGTTCCAGATACGCAGTATTTT.

The chain has TRBV7-8 and TRBJ1-4; 7 bases align to TRBD1. Germline CDR1 and CDR2: SGHVS and FQNEAQ. The CDR3 consists of 14 residues. V was clipped by 7 bases and J by 0 bases; unmatched bases: 2. This CDR3 reads CASTQGATNEKLFF. For the CDR3, the DNA is TGTGCCAGCACCCAGGGGGCAACTAATGAAAAACTGTTTTTT.

The chain employs TRBV19 and TRBJ2-3, with a weak D call TRBD2 (5 bases). The CDR3 is made up of 14 amino acids. Germline CDR1 and CDR2: LNHDA and SQIVND (reference sequence). V lost 7 bases to trimming and J lost 6 bases, with 17 bases between them. The DNA for the CDR3 is TGTGCCAGTAATAGGCGAGGGAGTAGGGATACGCAGTATTTT. This sequence encodes CASNRRGSRDTQYF.

The genes are TRBV4-1 and TRBJ2-2; the D gene is possibly TRBD1 (6 bases). The V and J ends lost 5 bases and 6 bases respectively, with 13 bases between them. The CDR3 spans 14 residues. Germline V CDR1 and CDR2: MGHRA, YSYEKL. The CDR3 here is CASSLNRVPGELFF. In DNA, the CDR3 is TGCGCCAGCAGCTTGAACAGGGTCCCCGGGGAGCTGTTTTTT.

The chain recombines TRBV5-4 with TRBJ2-2, with TRBD1 as a possible D gene (7 bases). CDR1 is SGHNT, CDR2 YYREEE, per germline (reference sequence). V lost 0 bases, J lost 5 bases, and 11 bases lay in between. The CDR3 runs 15 residues. The CDR3 DNA is TGTGCCAGCAGCTTGGACCCAGGGGGGACCGGGGAGCTGTTTTTT. Translation: CASSLDPGGTGELFF.

The rearrangement uses TRBV5-4 and TRBJ2-5, with 16 positions matching TRBD2. Looked up from germline, CDR1 is SGHNT and CDR2 is YYREEE (reference sequence). The length of the CDR3 is 17 residues. The trim removed 4 bases at V and 5 bases at J, leaving 8 bases unmatched. The CDR3 spells CASSLGTSGRAEETQYF. CDR3 DNA: TGTGCCAGCAGCCTCGGGACTAGCGGGAGGGCCGAGGAGACCCAGTACTTC.

The chain employs TRBV7-6 and TRBJ2-5; D remains unclear. This CDR3 is built from 11 residues. The V and J ends lost 3 bases and 2 bases respectively, with 1 base between them. Germline V gene sequence: CDR1 SGHVS, CDR2 FNYEAQ. The CDR3 region is CASSFQETQYF. The CDR3 nucleotides are TGTGCCAGCAGCTTTCAAGAGACCCAGTACTTC.

The V gene is TRBV25-1, the J gene TRBJ1-1; D not certain. The ends were cut back, 5 bases at V and 1 base at J, with 14 bases in the middle. This CDR3 has 15 amino acids. Germline V gene lookup returns CDR1 MGHDK and CDR2 SYGVNS. CDR3 DNA: TGTGCCAGCAGTCCCACTCACGGAAAGAACACTGAAGCTTTCTTT. Its protein product is CASSPTHGKNTEAFF.

CDR3 bases: TGTGCCAGCAGCAATGTGAGCGGGATCCCAGATACGCAGTATTTT. It specifies CASSNVSGIPDTQYF. The chain carries TRBV21-1 and TRBJ2-3; the table assigns TRBD2, which was not confirmed against the DNA. TRBV21-1 is given as a pseudogene. This CDR3 has 15 residues.

The chain is built from TRBV19 and TRBJ1-1; the D is unclear. The CDR3 consists of 13 residues. V lost 7 bases and J 6 bases, leaving 15 bases between the germline ends. Germline CDR1 reads LNHDA; CDR2 reads SQIVND (reference sequence). The CDR3 spells CASTRARGSEAFF. The CDR3 bases are TGTGCCAGTACTAGGGCACGGGGATCTGAAGCTTTCTTT. The full variable domain, completed using reference TRBV19 and TRBJ1-1, is DGGITQSPKYLFRKEGQNVTLSCEQNLNHDAMYWYRQDPGQGLRLIYYSQIVNDFQKGDIAEGYSVSREKKESFPLTVTSAQKNPTAFYLCASTRARGSEAFFGQGTRLTVV.

This chain joins TRBV5-1 and TRBJ1-2, with TRBD1 matching over 10 bases. The ends lost 4 bases at V and 8 bases at J; junction bases unmatched: 5. Germline V gene data show CDR1 as SGHRS and CDR2 as YFSETQ. The CDR3 covers 13 residues. The CDR3 DNA is TGCGCCAGCAGCACGGGGACAGGGGAGGGCTACACCTTC. Protein: CASSTGTGEGYTF.

The chain has TRBV7-2 and TRBJ2-7; the D call may be TRBD1 or TRBD2 (5 bases each). In germline, CDR1 is SGHTA, CDR2 FQGNSA. V gave up 1 base and J gave up 11 bases, with 18 bases separating them. The CDR3 totals 14 residues. The CDR3 reads CASSLEFNGREKYF. The CDR3 DNA reads TGTGCCAGCAGCTTAGAATTTAATGGCAGGGAGAAGTACTTC. The variable domain in full, completed from reference TRBV7-2 and TRBJ2-7, reads GAGVSQSPSNKVTEKGKDVELRCDPISGHTALYWYRQSLGQGLEFLIYFQGNSAPDKSGLPSDRFSAERTGGSVSTLTIQRTQQEDSAVYLCASSLEFNGREKYFGPGTRLTVT.

On this clone: This same CDR3 is encoded by further DNA sequences in the sample. The chain recombines TRBV13 with TRBJ2-7, with 11 bases fitting TRBD1. The germline CDR1 and CDR2 sequences are PRHDT and FYEKMQ (reference sequence). With V trimmed by 4 bases and J by 4 bases, 3 bases remained unmatched. The CDR3 covers 14 residues. The CDR3 sequence: CASSSGQGAYEQYF. The CDR3 DNA follows: TGTGCCAGCAGCTCCGGACAGGGGGCGTACGAGCAGTACTTC.

To note about this clone: The same CDR3 can be traced to other DNA sequences in this sample. The rearrangement joins TRBV7-9 to TRBJ2-6; D is uncertain. CDR3 length: 14 amino acids. The germline V gene encodes CDR1 SEHNR and CDR2 FQNEAQ (reference sequence). V was pared by 2 bases and J by 2 bases, with 4 bases between. The chain's CDR3 is CASSLPPGANVLTF. In DNA, the CDR3 is TGTGCCAGCAGCTTACCACCTGGGGCCAACGTCCTGACTTTC.

The CDR3 nucleotides read TGTGCCAGCAGCTCTAGGAGAGAGGGGGGGGATGAGCAGTTCTTC. It encodes CASSSRREGGDEQFF. V usage is TRBV7-2 and J usage is TRBJ2-1, with a weak D call TRBD2 (7 bases). Trimming took 4 bases from V and 8 from J, leaving 18 bases between them. The CDR3 is made up of 15 amino acids. Per germline, CDR1 SGHTA and CDR2 FQGNSA.

The rearrangement joins TRBV6-1 to TRBJ2-2; 13 positions match TRBD2. The CDR3 runs 19 residues. Germline lookup yields CDR1 MNHNS and CDR2 SASEGT. V gave up 8 bases and J gave up 4 bases; unmatched junction bases: 16. CDR3 residues: CASGGSGSGLAGFTGELFF. CDR3 nucleotide sequence: TGTGCCAGCGGTGGTTCGGGGTCGGGACTAGCGGGGTTCACCGGGGAGCTGTTTTTT.

This clone appeared a few times. This sample also contains other DNA sequences that code for the same CDR3. The chain joins TRBV7-6 to TRBJ2-1; 8 bases are a match to TRBD2. Looked up from germline, CDR1 is SGHVS and CDR2 is FNYEAQ. Trimming at V came to 5 bases and at J to 1 base, leaving 4 bases not matched to a gene. The CDR3 runs 15 residues. The DNA for the CDR3 is TGTGCCAGCAGCCCTAAGCGGGAGTCCTACAATGAGCAGTTCTTC. Translated, it gives CASSPKRESYNEQFF.